This T cell receptor beta chain was observed in a study of T cell changes during pregnancy in multiple sclerosis. CDR1 and CDR2 from the germline V gene are MDHEN and SYDVKM. Trimming left V 6 bases short and J 8 bases short, with 16 bases between. The CDR3 is 14 amino acids. Only in-frame clones appear in the TCRdb table, and some are missing; sequencing was by immunoSEQ multiplex PCR. The data show approximately 49,000 clones, approximately 92% seen once. This TCR derives from a female donor in good health, enrolled as a control in a pregnancy study. The rearrangement joins TRBV28 to TRBJ1-4; maybe TRBD1 (5 bases). The sample was CD4+ T cells from peripheral blood mononuclear cells, taken in the second trimester of pregnancy. The CDR3 DNA sequence: TGTGCCAGCAGCCCCCCGGGGCGGGAGGAAAAACTGTTTTTT. It translates to CASSPPGREEKLFF. The full variable domain, its missing parts supplied by reference TRBV28 and TRBJ1-4, is DVKVTQSSRYLVKRTGEKVFLECVQDMDHENMFWYRQDPGLGLRLIYFSYDVKMKEKGDIPEGYSVSREKKERFSLILESASTNQTSMYLCASSPPGREEKLFFGSGTQLSVL.